This T cell receptor (beta chain) is drawn from a study of blood T cell repertoires in COVID-19. V shed 6 bases and J 2 bases; nucleotides not matched to a gene: 10. Per the germline V gene, CDR1 is LNHDA and CDR2 is SQIVND (reference sequence). CDR3 length: 17 amino acids. TCRdb's table, derived via immunoSEQ multiplex PCR, lists solely in-frame clones and lacks some. Of some 170,000 clones in the sample, around 84% are singletons; the top ten hold 4.5% to 7.5%. This clonotype originated in a man aged 40-55 years who had recovered from COVID-19. The chain couples TRBV19 to TRBJ2-3, with 11 positions matching TRBD2. Material for sequencing was PBMCs or T cells enriched from blood (not recorded which). The CDR3 DNA reads TGTGCCAGTAGCCAAGGGACTAGCGGTGAACCCACAGATACGCAGTATTTT. Protein sequence: CASSQGTSGEPTDTQYF. Full variable domain (outside the CDR3, taken from reference TRBV19 and TRBJ2-3): DGGITQSPKYLFRKEGQNVTLSCEQNLNHDAMYWYRQDPGQGLRLIYYSQIVNDFQKGDIAEGYSVSREKKESFPLTVTSAQKNPTAFYLCASSQGTSGEPTDTQYFGPGTRLTVL.